The 9 T cell receptor beta chains below all came from one sample that was sequenced in a study of OX40 agonist ivuxolimab in advanced cancers. The method was immunoSEQ multiplex PCR; TCRdb's version includes in-frame clones alone and lacks a portion of them. Of about 100,000 clones listed, 75% to 95% are singletons. The starting material was CD4+ or CD8+ T cells sorted from blood, obtained in a trial of the OX40 agonist ivuxolimab. Receptor source: an adult with an advanced solid tumor such as melanoma, head and neck, liver or kidney cancer.

The gene calls are TRBV5-4 and TRBJ2-3; D perhaps matches TRBD2 (6 bases). The CDR3 is 14 amino acids. Germline V gene lookup returns CDR1 SGHNT and CDR2 YYREEE (reference sequence). V was shortened by 6 bases and J by 2 bases, with 13 bases between the two germline ends. The CDR3 reads CASTKEGLTDTQYF. The CDR3 coding sequence is TGTGCCAGCACCAAGGAGGGCCTCACAGATACGCAGTATTTT.

The rearrangement uses TRBV7-3 and TRBJ2-4; D is unresolved. Per germline, CDR1 SGHTA and CDR2 FQGTGA. Trimming removed 3 bases from V and 8 bases from J, with 11 bases in between. There are 13 residues in the CDR3. CDR3 in DNA: TGTGCCAGCAGCTTGGAAGTTGGAGACATTCAGTACTTC. This sequence encodes CASSLEVGDIQYF.

This chain links TRBV5-4 with TRBJ2-3, with TRBD2 matching over 11 bases. Per the germline V gene, CDR1 is SGHNT and CDR2 is YYREEE (reference sequence). J gave up 6 bases and V 4 bases, and 10 bases lay outside the gene matches. The CDR3 is made up of 16 amino acids. This chain's CDR3 is CASSPTLAGASDTQYF. CDR3 in DNA: TGTGCCAGCAGCCCCACACTAGCGGGAGCATCCGATACGCAGTATTTT. Drawing the rest from reference TRBV5-4 and TRBJ2-3, the complete variable domain is ETGVTQSPTHLIKTRGQQVTLRCSSQSGHNTVSWYQQALGQGPQFIFQYYREEENGRGNFPPRFSGLQFPNYSSELNVNALELDDSALYLCASSPTLAGASDTQYFGPGTRLTVL.

The V call is TRBV4-1, the J call TRBJ1-5, with 11 bases matching TRBD1. From germline, CDR1 is MGHRA and CDR2 YSYEKL. This CDR3 is 17 amino acids long. V dropped 1 base and J dropped 2; count of bases not matched to a gene: 4. CDR3 DNA sequence: TGCGCCAGCAGCCAAGTCGGGACAGGGGGACGCAATCAGCCCCAGCATTTT. Its translation: CASSQVGTGGRNQPQHF.

The rearrangement links TRBV7-2 to TRBJ1-1, with D possibly matching TRBD1 (5 bases). The CDR3 covers 12 residues. Germline V lookup: CDR1 SGHTA, CDR2 FQGNSA. Trimming cost V 5 bases and J 7 bases, with 11 bases left between them. The CDR3 sequence is CASSLNGGEAFF. The CDR3 DNA sequence: TGTGCCAGCAGCCTGAATGGGGGTGAAGCTTTCTTT.

This chain uses TRBV28 with TRBJ1-1; D is uncertain. V shed 1 base and J shed 6 bases, with 6 bases lying between them. The germline gives CDR1 MDHEN, CDR2 SYDVKM. The CDR3 totals 12 residues. CDR3 protein: CASSLFIAEAFF. The DNA of the CDR3 is TGTGCCAGCAGTTTATTTATCGCTGAAGCTTTCTTT.

In this sample, this clone turned up a few times. The V gene is TRBV6-1, the J gene TRBJ1-2, with 7 bases that match TRBD1. This CDR3 is built from 17 residues. V shed 1 base, J shed 4 bases, and the junction held 12 bases outside the gene matches. Germline V gene data show CDR1 as MNHNS and CDR2 as SASEGT. CDR3: CASSEGTGRGFLYGYTF. CDR3 DNA sequence: TGTGCCAGCAGTGAAGGGACAGGAAGAGGCTTCCTCTATGGCTACACCTTC.

The chain combines TRBV10-2 with TRBJ2-1; D unresolved. The ends were cut back, 4 bases at V and 4 bases at J, with 8 bases in the middle. This CDR3 region has 13 residues. The V gene's germline CDR1 is WSHSY and CDR2 SAAADI. This CDR3 is CASSVAAYNEQFF. The CDR3 DNA follows: TGCGCCAGCAGTGTTGCTGCGTACAATGAGCAGTTCTTC.

This clone was seen once. Here the CDR3 reads CASSVWTGSEQYF. The DNA for the CDR3 is TGTGCCAGCAGCGTCTGGACAGGCAGCGAGCAGTACTTC. The rearrangement links TRBV9 to TRBJ2-5; 7 nucleotides match TRBD1. The DNA matches TRBJ2-7 better at its end, which makes the J call doubtful. Germline V CDR1 and CDR2: SGDLS, YYNGEE. The CDR3 covers 13 residues.